Shown below are 24 T cell receptor beta chains from a single sample sequenced in a study of regulatory T cells in long-lasting Graves disease. This sample's time point: persistent/refractory GD, antithyroid drugs over 5 years with positive TRAb. There was RNA extracted from PBMCs, and the TCR library was made from it. According to the study, TCR beta libraries were built with iRepertoire HTBI primers and CDR3-region Arm-PCR. TCRdb passed the multiplex PCR reads through MiXCR, listing each CDR3 protein once. The sample has hundreds of thousands of distinct CDR3 sequences, 20% to 25% seen once; the top ten hold roughly 7.1%. Sequenced material: peripheral blood mononuclear cells (PBMCs), taken when the disease was refractory, from a patient treated with antithyroid drugs. These receptors came from a female donor with Graves disease.

This clonotype was seen many times. The V call is TRBV6-1, the J call TRBJ1-5; perhaps TRBD1 as D (6 bases). The germline V and J ends were trimmed by 5 bases and 0 bases, with 8 bases remaining between them. The germline V gene encodes CDR1 MNHNS and CDR2 SASEGT. This CDR3 is built from 14 residues. The CDR3: CASSPDSSNQPQHF. The CDR3 bases are TGTGCCAGCAGTCCGGACAGTAGCAATCAGCCCCAGCATTTT.

This clonotype showed up many times. The chain uses TRBV28 and TRBJ2-5; no reliable D call. The CDR3 is 14 residues long. Deletions cut 4 bases from V and 4 bases from J, with 13 bases between. In germline, CDR1 is MDHEN, CDR2 SYDVKM. CDR3 coding DNA: TGTGCCAGCAGTTCCCTTTCCGTTCGAGAGACCCAGTACTTC. Translating it yields CASSSLSVRETQYF.

This clonotype was found a few times. The genes are TRBV9 and TRBJ1-4, with 8 bases fitting TRBD1. V lost 0 bases and J lost 7; bases outside the gene matches: 5. Germline V gene sequence: CDR1 SGDLS, CDR2 YYNGEE. This CDR3 spans 15 amino acids. The CDR3 DNA reads as TGTGCCAGCAGCGTAGGGACAGGGATGTCTGAAAAACTGTTTTTT. Protein sequence: CASSVGTGMSEKLFF.

The chain has TRBV7-9 and TRBJ1-1; D is unresolved. Germline V gene sequence: CDR1 SEHNR, CDR2 FQNEAQ (reference sequence). Trimming took off 3 bases at V and 0 bases at J, with 14 bases between the two ends. The CDR3 covers 16 residues. The CDR3 DNA follows: TGTGCCAGCAGCTTCCGGCGGATTCTTCTGAACACTGAAGCTTTCTTT. Its translation is CASSFRRILLNTEAFF.

The sample holds a few counts of this clonotype. This rearrangement joins TRBV7-8 to TRBJ1-5; D is ambiguous. This CDR3 region has 16 residues. CDR1 is SGHVS, CDR2 FQNEAQ, per germline. V was clipped by 6 bases and J by 4 bases, with 19 bases between them. The CDR3 reads CASSPTVYGGNQPQHF. The CDR3 DNA sequence: TGTGCCAGCAGTCCTACCGTTTACGGAGGGAATCAGCCCCAGCATTTT.

A few counts support this clonotype. The CDR3 DNA follows: TGCAGTGCTTATAACAGGGGAGGCACCGGGGAGCTGTTTTTT. Its protein is CSAYNRGGTGELFF. V gene TRBV20-1 combines with J gene TRBJ2-2, with a tentative D call TRBD1 (7 bases). Germline assignment: CDR1 DFQATT and CDR2 SNEGSKA (reference sequence). V was shortened by 5 bases and J by 4 bases, with 14 bases between the two germline ends. The CDR3 has 14 amino acids.

In nucleotides, the CDR3 is TGCGCCAGCAGCCAGGGAGGGGAAAGGACTGGAAACACCATATATTTT. As protein: CASSQGGERTGNTIYF. The chain combines TRBV4-1 with TRBJ1-3; a possible D gene is TRBD1 (5 bases). V was trimmed by 3 bases and J by 2 bases, leaving 14 bases between them. Looked up from germline, CDR1 is MGHRA and CDR2 is YSYEKL. The CDR3 loop spans 16 amino acids.

This rearrangement joins TRBV13 to TRBJ2-3; unclear D gene. Germline CDR1 PRHDT, CDR2 FYEKMQ (reference sequence). Trimming cost V 2 bases and J 2 bases, with 8 bases left between them. The CDR3 has 14 residues. Written as DNA, the CDR3 is TGTGCCAGCAGCTTATCAGCGCTCACAGATACGCAGTATTTT. Translation gives CASSLSALTDTQYF.

This chain connects TRBV5-4 to TRBJ2-4; no clear D. CDR3 length: 13 residues. Germline CDR1 reads SGHNT; CDR2 reads YYREEE (reference sequence). V lost 9 bases and J 1 base, leaving 11 bases between the germline ends. DNA of the CDR3: TGTGCCACTTCCGATTTGGCCAAAAACATTCAGTACTTC. It encodes CATSDLAKNIQYF.

This clonotype has a handful of counts. This chain links TRBV19 with TRBJ1-5; D is ambiguous. Per the germline V gene, CDR1 is LNHDA and CDR2 is SQIVND (reference sequence). Trimming removed 4 bases from V and 0 bases from J, with 13 bases in between. The CDR3 consists of 16 residues. CDR3 amino acids: CASSNPPRSSNQPQHF. CDR3 nucleotide sequence: TGTGCCAGTAGTAATCCCCCGCGGTCTAGCAATCAGCCCCAGCATTTT.

The rearrangement links TRBV6-4 to TRBJ2-2; 7 nucleotides agree with TRBD1. Germline values: CDR1 MRHNA, CDR2 SNTAGT. The CDR3 runs 16 residues. With 6 bases clipped from V and 4 bases from J, the junction kept 11 bases outside the gene matches. CDR3 DNA sequence: TGTGCCAGCAGAACCAGGACAGGATCCTTCACCGGGGAGCTGTTTTTT. This codes for CASRTRTGSFTGELFF.

This clonotype was seen repeatedly, ten times or more. This chain links TRBV28 with TRBJ2-5; the D is unclear. V shed 0 bases and J shed 4 bases, with 18 bases lying between them. The germline gives CDR1 MDHEN, CDR2 SYDVKM. The CDR3 sequence is 17 residues long. CDR3 in amino acids: CASSLWGGRPKGETQYF. In DNA form, the CDR3 reads TGTGCCAGCAGTTTATGGGGTGGGCGGCCCAAGGGAGAGACCCAGTACTTC.

There are a few counts of this clonotype. V gene TRBV28 combines with J gene TRBJ1-1, with 7 nucleotides matching TRBD1. The germline V gene has CDR1 MDHEN and CDR2 SYDVKM. The trim removed 4 bases at V and 7 bases at J, leaving 3 bases unmatched. This CDR3 spans 12 amino acids. Here the CDR3 reads CASSSTGIEAFF. The CDR3 DNA is TGTGCCAGCAGTTCGACAGGGATTGAAGCTTTCTTT.

This clonotype was picked up many times. The rearrangement uses TRBV28 and TRBJ2-7; TRBD1 is a possible D gene (6 bases). Looked up from germline, CDR1 is MDHEN and CDR2 is SYDVKM. The CDR3 has 14 residues. Trimming pared 8 bases from V and 2 bases from J, leaving 16 bases between. CDR3 loop: CASWSGDITYEQYF. CDR3 bases: TGTGCCAGCTGGTCAGGGGACATCACCTACGAGCAGTACTTC.

This clonotype came up many times. The genes are TRBV6-1 and TRBJ1-1; D is unclear. V was trimmed by 1 base and J by 4 bases, leaving 13 bases between them. The germline V gene has CDR1 MNHNS and CDR2 SASEGT. The CDR3 has 15 residues. CDR3 coding DNA: TGTGCCAGCAGTGAAGATATAGGGCTGGGCACTGAAGCTTTCTTT. It yields the protein CASSEDIGLGTEAFF.

This chain joins TRBV29-1 and TRBJ2-7; 8 bases fit TRBD1. The J segment lost 6 bases and the V segment lost 8 bases, leaving 9 bases of the junction unmatched. CDR1 and CDR2 (germline): SQVTM, ANQGSEA. This CDR3 is 12 amino acids long. CDR3 DNA: TGCAGCTTCCGACAGGGGACGGCCGAGCAGTACTTC. Protein: CSFRQGTAEQYF.

The CDR3: CAISESGGIPYEQYF. Written as DNA, the CDR3 is TGTGCCATCAGTGAGTCTGGCGGTATTCCCTACGAGCAGTACTTC. The chain combines TRBV10-3 with TRBJ2-7; no reliable D call. Deletions cut 0 bases from V and 2 bases from J, with 11 bases between. The CDR3 is 15 residues long. The germline CDR1 and CDR2 sequences are ENHRY and SYGVKD.

There are a few counts of this clonotype. The genes are TRBV3-1 and TRBJ2-5, with D uncertain. The CDR3 contains 13 residues. Germline V gene lookup returns CDR1 LGHDT and CDR2 YNNKEL (reference sequence). V was pared by 0 bases and J by 8 bases, with 10 bases between. The CDR3 DNA follows: TGTGCCAGCAGCCAAGATGAGATCAATACCCAGTACTTC. Amino acids: CASSQDEINTQYF.

About this clonotype: This may arise from a read error, as a much more abundant clone is one base away. The CDR3 DNA sequence: TGTGCCAGCGGTCAGGACTGGCCCCAGGAGACCCAGTACTTC. Translation: CASGQDWPQETQYF. The chain uses TRBV6-1 and TRBJ2-5, with D possibly matching TRBD2 (5 bases). This CDR3 contains 14 residues. V lost 8 bases and J 5 bases, leaving 18 bases between the germline ends. Germline V lookup: CDR1 MNHNS, CDR2 SASEGT.

The chain carries TRBV7-2 and TRBJ1-2, with 12 bases that match TRBD1. Germline values: CDR1 SGHTA, CDR2 FQGNSA. V shed 6 bases, J shed 0 bases, and the junction held 11 bases outside the gene matches. The CDR3 length is 18 residues. CDR3 sequence reads: CASSPPGTGGSSNYGYTF. CDR3 bases: TGTGCCAGCAGTCCCCCCGGGACAGGGGGCTCTTCTAACTATGGCTACACCTTC.

V and J are TRBV7-2 and TRBJ2-2; 7 nucleotides line up with TRBD2. The CDR3 runs 18 residues. The V gene end was trimmed by 5 bases and the J gene end by 3 bases; junction bases not matched to a gene: 15. Looked up from germline, CDR1 is SGHTA and CDR2 is FQGNSA. CDR3 DNA sequence: TGTGCCAGCAGCCCGAGGGTGGGGGAGGGCCTTGACACCGGGGAGCTGTTTTTT. Translated, it gives CASSPRVGEGLDTGELFF.

The table lists this clonotype with many counts. The gene calls are TRBV5-6 and TRBJ2-5, with TRBD2 as a possible D gene (6 bases). Trimming shortened V by 0 bases and J by 4 bases, and 13 bases separated the two germline ends. Germline loops: CDR1 SGHDT, CDR2 YYEEEE. The CDR3 spans 15 residues. CDR3 DNA: TGTGCCAGCAGCTTGGGCGGAGGGAGTGCAGAGACCCAGTACTTC. Its translation: CASSLGGGSAETQYF. The whole variable domain, remainder taken from reference TRBV5-6 and TRBJ2-5, is DAGVTQSPTHLIKTRGQQVTLRCSPKSGHDTVSWYQQALGQGPQFIFQYYEEEERQRGNFPDRFSGHQFPNYSSELNVNALLLGDSALYLCASSLGGGSAETQYFGPGTRLLVL.

This chain connects TRBV7-9 to TRBJ1-4; D is uncertain. This CDR3 is built from 16 residues. Trimming took off 5 bases at V and 8 bases at J, with 21 bases between the two ends. Germline CDR1 is SEHNR and CDR2 is FQNEAQ (reference sequence). The CDR3 region is CASSPRHGGLGEKLFF. In DNA form, the CDR3 reads TGTGCCAGCAGCCCACGCCACGGCGGGTTAGGGGAAAAACTGTTTTTT. The complete variable domain, with remaining parts taken from reference TRBV7-9 and TRBJ1-4, reads DTGVSQNPRHKITKRGQNVTFRCDPISEHNRLYWYRQTLGQGPEFLTYFQNEAQLEKSRLLSDRFSAERPKGSFSTLEIQRTEQGDSAMYLCASSPRHGGLGEKLFFGSGTQLSVL.

This clonotype was detected ten times or more. The rearrangement links TRBV20-1 to TRBJ2-5, with 8 positions matching TRBD1. J was trimmed by 5 bases and V by 3 bases; bases with no gene match: 5. Looked up from germline, CDR1 is DFQATT and CDR2 is SNEGSKA (reference sequence). The CDR3 totals 13 residues. This CDR3 reads CSASGQGLETQYF. CDR3 coding DNA: TGCAGTGCTAGCGGACAGGGTCTGGAGACCCAGTACTTC.